This TCR beta chain emerged from a study of cytomegalovirus exposure and HLA in healthy donors. Study-wide background: Unique TCRs numbering approximately 80 million, obtained from HLA-typed donors, made up an early data release.

Per the germline V gene, CDR1 is SEHNR and CDR2 is FQNEAQ (reference sequence). This CDR3 spans 15 amino acids. V was cut by 1 base and J by 0 bases, with 6 bases left in between. General study points: It was shown in a later analysis that HLA-associated TCR beta chains were more clonally expanded than other, equally common chains. Many donors shared some public TCRs, even though most TCR sequences were rare. There were some V segments, including TRBV6-2 and TRBV6-3, excluded as indistinguishable.

As for this clone: Antigen specificity is unknown.

Vbeta (60) and Jbeta (13) primers were used in the PCR. TCRdb's table, derived via immunoSEQ multiplex PCR, lists solely in-frame clones and lacks some. Of more than 140,000 clones listed, roughly 87% are singletons. The sample was PBMCs. The sequence derives from a young man in good health and CMV-seropositive. This chain connects TRBV7-9 to TRBJ1-4; no clear D gene. CDR3 nucleotide sequence: TGTGCCAGCAGCTTAGTCCTCCCAACTAATGAAAAACTGTTTTTT. This sequence encodes CASSLVLPTNEKLFF.